This T cell receptor beta chain stems from a study of long-term antiretroviral therapy in people with HIV. Study-wide results and limits: Patients on ART gained diversity, which nonetheless stayed below transplant donor controls.

V gave up 4 bases and J gave up 7 bases; unmatched junction bases: 11. This CDR3 spans 18 amino acids. Germline V gene data show CDR1 as SGHVS and CDR2 as FNYEAQ. Inclusion required at least two post-ART and at least one pre-ART PBMC samples. Cryopreserved PBMC samples of about 0.95-10 million cells were used for DNA extraction. A remark on this clone: What it binds is not known.

The immunoSEQ assay was v3.0, run at survey level. TCRdb's copy holds only in-frame clones and misses some; the assay was immunoSEQ multiplex PCR. The sample has about 30,000 clones; about 94% are singletons. The sample consisted of unsorted PBMCs, taken approximately 7.4 years after starting antiretroviral therapy. The chain recombines TRBV7-6 with TRBJ2-1; 15 nucleotides line up with TRBD2. The source of this sequence is a man aged 50-59 years with HIV. CDR3 sequence: CASSSTGLAGGLGNEQFF. In nucleotides, the CDR3 is TGTGCCAGCAGCTCCACGGGACTAGCGGGGGGTCTGGGGAATGAGCAGTTCTTC.